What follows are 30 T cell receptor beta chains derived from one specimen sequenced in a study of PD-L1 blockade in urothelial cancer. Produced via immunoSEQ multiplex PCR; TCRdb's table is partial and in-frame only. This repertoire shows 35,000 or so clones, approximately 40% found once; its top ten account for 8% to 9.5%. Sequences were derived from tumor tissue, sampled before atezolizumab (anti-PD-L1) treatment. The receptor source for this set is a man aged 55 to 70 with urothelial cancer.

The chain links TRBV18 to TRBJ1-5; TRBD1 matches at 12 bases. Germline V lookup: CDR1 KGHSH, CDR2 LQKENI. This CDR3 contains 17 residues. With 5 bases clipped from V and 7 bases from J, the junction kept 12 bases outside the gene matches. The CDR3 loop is CASSKGTGGAIRQPQHF. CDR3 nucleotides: TGTGCCAGCTCAAAGGGGACAGGGGGCGCGATTAGGCAGCCCCAGCATTTT.

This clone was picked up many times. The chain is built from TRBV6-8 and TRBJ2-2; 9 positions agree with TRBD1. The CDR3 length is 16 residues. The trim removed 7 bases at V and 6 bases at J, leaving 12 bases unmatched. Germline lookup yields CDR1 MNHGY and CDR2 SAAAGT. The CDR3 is CASTHRDRAGAGELFF. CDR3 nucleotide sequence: TGTGCCAGCACCCACCGGGACAGGGCTGGGGCCGGGGAGCTGTTTTTT.

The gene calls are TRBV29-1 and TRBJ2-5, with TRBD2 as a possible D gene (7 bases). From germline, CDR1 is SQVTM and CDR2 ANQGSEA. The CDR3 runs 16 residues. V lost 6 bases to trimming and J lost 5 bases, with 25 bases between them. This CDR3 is CSVEDLGGGRRETQYF. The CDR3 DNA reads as TGCAGCGTCGAGGATTTGGGGGGGGGCCGCCGGGAGACCCAGTACTTC.

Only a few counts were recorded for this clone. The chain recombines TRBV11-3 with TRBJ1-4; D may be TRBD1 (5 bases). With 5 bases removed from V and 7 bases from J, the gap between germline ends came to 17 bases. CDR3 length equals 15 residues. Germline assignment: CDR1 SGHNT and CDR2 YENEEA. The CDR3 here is CASSPSGGRGEKLFF. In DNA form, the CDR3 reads TGTGCCAGCAGCCCTTCCGGGGGTAGGGGTGAAAAACTGTTTTTT.

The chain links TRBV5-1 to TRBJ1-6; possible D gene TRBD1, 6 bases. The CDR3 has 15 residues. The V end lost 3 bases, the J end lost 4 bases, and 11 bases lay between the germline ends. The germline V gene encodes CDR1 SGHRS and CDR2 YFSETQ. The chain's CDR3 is CASSSSGQYNSPLHF. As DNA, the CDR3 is TGCGCCAGCAGCTCAAGTGGACAGTATAATTCACCCCTCCACTTT.

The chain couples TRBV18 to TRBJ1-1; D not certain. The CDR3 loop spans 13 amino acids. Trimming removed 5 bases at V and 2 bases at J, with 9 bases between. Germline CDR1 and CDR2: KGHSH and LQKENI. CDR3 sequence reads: CASSSTANTEAFF. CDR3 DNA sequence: TGTGCCAGCTCATCAACGGCAAACACTGAAGCTTTCTTT.

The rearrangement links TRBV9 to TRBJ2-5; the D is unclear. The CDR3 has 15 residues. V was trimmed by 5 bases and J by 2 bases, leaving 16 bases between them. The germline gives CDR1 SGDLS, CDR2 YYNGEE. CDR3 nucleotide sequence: TGTGCCAGCAGTGAATTCGGCCAGAGACAAGAGACCCAGTACTTC. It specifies CASSEFGQRQETQYF.

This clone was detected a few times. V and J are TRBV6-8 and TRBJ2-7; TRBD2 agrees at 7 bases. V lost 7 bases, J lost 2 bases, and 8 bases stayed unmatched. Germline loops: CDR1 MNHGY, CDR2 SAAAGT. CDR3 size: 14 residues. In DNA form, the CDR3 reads TGTGCCAGCAATCCCCAGCGGGGAACCTACGAGCAGTACTTC. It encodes CASNPQRGTYEQYF.

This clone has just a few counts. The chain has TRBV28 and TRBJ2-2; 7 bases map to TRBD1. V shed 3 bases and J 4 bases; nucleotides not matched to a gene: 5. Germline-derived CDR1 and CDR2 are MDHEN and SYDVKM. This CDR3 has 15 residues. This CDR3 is CASSFSGQITGELFF. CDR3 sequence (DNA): TGTGCCAGCAGTTTCTCGGGACAGATCACCGGGGAGCTGTTTTTT. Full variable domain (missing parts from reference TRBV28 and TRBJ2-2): DVKVTQSSRYLVKRTGEKVFLECVQDMDHENMFWYRQDPGLGLRLIYFSYDVKMKEKGDIPEGYSVSREKKERFSLILESASTNQTSMYLCASSFSGQITGELFFGEGSRLTVL.

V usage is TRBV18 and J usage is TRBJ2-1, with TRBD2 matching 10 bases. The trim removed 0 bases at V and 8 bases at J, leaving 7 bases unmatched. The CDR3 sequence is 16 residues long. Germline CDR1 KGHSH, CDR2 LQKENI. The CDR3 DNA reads TGTGCCAGCTCACCACCGGCTAGCGGGAGTAAGGATGAGCAGTTCTTC. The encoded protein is CASSPPASGSKDEQFF. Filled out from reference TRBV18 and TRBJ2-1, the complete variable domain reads NAGVMQNPRHLVRRRGQEARLRCSPMKGHSHVYWYRQLPEEGLKFMVYLQKENIIDESGMPKERFSAEFPKEGPSILRIQQVVRGDSAAYFCASSPPASGSKDEQFFGPGTRLTVL.

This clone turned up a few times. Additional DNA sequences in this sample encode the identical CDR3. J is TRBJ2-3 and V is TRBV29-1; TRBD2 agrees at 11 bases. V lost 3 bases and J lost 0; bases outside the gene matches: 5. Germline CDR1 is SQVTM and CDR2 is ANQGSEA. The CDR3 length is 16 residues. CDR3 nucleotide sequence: TGCAGCGTTGATGGACTAGCGGGCGATAGCACAGATACGCAGTATTTT. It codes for CSVDGLAGDSTDTQYF.

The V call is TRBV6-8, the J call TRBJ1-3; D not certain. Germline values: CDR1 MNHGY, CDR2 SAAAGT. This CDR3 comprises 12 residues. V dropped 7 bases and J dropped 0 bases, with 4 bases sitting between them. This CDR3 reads CASTFSGNTIYF. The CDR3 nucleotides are TGTGCCAGCACCTTCTCTGGAAACACCATATATTTT.

CDR3 in amino acids: CASTGLANTGELFF. The CDR3 DNA is TGTGCCAGTACTGGACTAGCGAACACCGGGGAGCTGTTTTTT. This chain joins TRBV19 and TRBJ2-2; 7 nucleotides agree with TRBD2. Trimming at V came to 7 bases and at J to 0 bases, leaving 2 bases not matched to a gene. The length of the CDR3 is 14 residues. Germline-derived CDR1 and CDR2 are LNHDA and SQIVND (reference sequence). The full variable domain, completed using reference TRBV19 and TRBJ2-2, is DGGITQSPKYLFRKEGQNVTLSCEQNLNHDAMYWYRQDPGQGLRLIYYSQIVNDFQKGDIAEGYSVSREKKESFPLTVTSAQKNPTAFYLCASTGLANTGELFFGEGSRLTVL.

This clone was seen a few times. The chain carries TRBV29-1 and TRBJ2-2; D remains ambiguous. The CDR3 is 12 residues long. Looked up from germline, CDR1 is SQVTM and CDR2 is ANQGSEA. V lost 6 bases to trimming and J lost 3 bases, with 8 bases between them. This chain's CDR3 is CSVAYYTGELFF. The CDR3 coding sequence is TGCAGCGTGGCGTACTACACCGGGGAGCTGTTTTTT.

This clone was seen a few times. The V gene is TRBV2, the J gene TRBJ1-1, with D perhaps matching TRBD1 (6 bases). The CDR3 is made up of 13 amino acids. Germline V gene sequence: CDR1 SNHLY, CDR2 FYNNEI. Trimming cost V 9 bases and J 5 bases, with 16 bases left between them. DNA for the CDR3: TGTGCCAGTAGTAGGGACATAGGAACTGAAGCTTTCTTT. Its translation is CASSRDIGTEAFF. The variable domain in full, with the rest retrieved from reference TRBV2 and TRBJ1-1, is EPEVTQTPSHQVTQMGQEVILRCVPISNHLYFYWYRQILGQKVEFLVSFYNNEISEKSEIFDDQFSVERPDGSNFTLKIRSTKLEDSAMYFCASSRDIGTEAFFGQGTRLTVV.

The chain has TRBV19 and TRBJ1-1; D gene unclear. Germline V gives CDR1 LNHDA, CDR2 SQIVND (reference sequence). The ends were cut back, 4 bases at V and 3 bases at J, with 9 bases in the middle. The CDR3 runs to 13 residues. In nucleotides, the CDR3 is TGTGCCAGTAGTAGAAATAGTGACACTGAAGCTTTCTTT. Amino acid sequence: CASSRNSDTEAFF.

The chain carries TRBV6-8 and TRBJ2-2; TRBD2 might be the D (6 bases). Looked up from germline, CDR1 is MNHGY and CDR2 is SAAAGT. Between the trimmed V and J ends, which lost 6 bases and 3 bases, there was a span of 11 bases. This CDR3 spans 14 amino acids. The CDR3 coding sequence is TGTGCCAGCAGGCGGGACCCATACACCGGGGAGCTGTTTTTT. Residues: CASRRDPYTGELFF.

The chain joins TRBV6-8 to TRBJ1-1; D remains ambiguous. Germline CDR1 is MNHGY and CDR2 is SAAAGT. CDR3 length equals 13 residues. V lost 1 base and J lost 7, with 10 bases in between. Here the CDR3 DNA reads TGTGCCAGCAGTTACTTCCCCGAGCGTGAAGCTTTCTTT. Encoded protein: CASSYFPEREAFF.

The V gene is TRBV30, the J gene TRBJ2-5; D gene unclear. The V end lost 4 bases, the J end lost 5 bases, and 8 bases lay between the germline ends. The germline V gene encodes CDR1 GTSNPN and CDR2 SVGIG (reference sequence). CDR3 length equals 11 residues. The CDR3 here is CAWNDRETQYF. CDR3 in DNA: TGTGCCTGGAATGATCGGGAGACCCAGTACTTC. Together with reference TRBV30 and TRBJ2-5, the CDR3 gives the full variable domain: SQTIHQWPATLVQPVGSPLSLECTVEGTSNPNLYWYRQAAGRGLQLLFYSVGIGQISSEVPQNLSASRPQDRQFILSSKKLLLSDSGFYLCAWNDRETQYFGPGTRLLVL.

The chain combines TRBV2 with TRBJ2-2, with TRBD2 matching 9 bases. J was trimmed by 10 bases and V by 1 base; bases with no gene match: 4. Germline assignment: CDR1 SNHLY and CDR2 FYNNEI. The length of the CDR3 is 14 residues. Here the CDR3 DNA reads TGTGCCAGCAGTGAAGGGCGGGGGGGCGCGGAGCTGTTTTTT. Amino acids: CASSEGRGGAELFF.

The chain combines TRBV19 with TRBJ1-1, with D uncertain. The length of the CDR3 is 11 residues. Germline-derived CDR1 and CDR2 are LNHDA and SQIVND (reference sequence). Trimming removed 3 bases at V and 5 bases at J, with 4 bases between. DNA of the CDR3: TGTGCCAGTAGTATGCGGACTGAAGCTTTCTTT. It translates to CASSMRTEAFF.

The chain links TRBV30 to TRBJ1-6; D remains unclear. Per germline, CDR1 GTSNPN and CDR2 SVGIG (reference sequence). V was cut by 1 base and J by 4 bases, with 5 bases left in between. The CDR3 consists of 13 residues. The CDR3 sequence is CAWSGLYNSPLHF. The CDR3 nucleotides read TGTGCCTGGAGTGGTTTATATAATTCACCCCTCCACTTT.

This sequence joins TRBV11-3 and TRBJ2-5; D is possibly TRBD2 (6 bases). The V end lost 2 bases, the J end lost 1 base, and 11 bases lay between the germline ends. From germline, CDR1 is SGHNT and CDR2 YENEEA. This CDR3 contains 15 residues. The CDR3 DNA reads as TGTGCCAGCAGCTTATTTAGCGGCACCCAAGAGACCCAGTACTTC. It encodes CASSLFSGTQETQYF.

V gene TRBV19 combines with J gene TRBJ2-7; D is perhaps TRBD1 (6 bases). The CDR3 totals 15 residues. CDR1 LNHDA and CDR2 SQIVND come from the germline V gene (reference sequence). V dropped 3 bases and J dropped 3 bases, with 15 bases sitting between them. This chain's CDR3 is CASSMGAGARYEQYF. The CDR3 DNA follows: TGTGCCAGTAGTATGGGGGCAGGGGCACGCTACGAGCAGTACTTC.

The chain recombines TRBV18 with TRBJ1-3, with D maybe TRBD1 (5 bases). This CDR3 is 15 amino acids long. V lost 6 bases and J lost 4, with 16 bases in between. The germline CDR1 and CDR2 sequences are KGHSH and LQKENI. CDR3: CASSPSPGIGNTIYF. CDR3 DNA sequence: TGTGCCAGCTCTCCAAGCCCAGGGATAGGAAACACCATATATTTT.

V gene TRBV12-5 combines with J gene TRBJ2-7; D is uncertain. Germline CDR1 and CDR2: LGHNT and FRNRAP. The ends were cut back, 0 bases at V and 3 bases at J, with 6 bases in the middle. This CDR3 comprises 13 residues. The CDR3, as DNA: TGTGCTAGTGGTTTGGTAACCAGCTACGAGCAGTACTTC. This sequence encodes CASGLVTSYEQYF.

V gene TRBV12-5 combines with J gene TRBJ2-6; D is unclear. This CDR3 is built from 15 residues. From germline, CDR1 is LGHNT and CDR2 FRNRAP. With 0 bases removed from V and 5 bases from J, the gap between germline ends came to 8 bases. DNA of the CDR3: TGTGCTAGTGGTTTGGTAGGATCACGGGCCAACGTCCTGACTTTC. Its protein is CASGLVGSRANVLTF.

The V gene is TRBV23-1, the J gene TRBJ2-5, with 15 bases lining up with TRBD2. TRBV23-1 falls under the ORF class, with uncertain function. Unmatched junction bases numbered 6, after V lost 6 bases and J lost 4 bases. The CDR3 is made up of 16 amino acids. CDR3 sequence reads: CASSQGLAGGPETQYF. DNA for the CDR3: TGCGCCAGCAGCCAAGGACTAGCGGGGGGGCCAGAGACCCAGTACTTC.

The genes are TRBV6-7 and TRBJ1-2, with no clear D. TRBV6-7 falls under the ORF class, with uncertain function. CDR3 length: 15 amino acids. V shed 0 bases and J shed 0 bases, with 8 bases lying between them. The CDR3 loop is CASSYSNGANYGYTF. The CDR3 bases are TGTGCCAGCAGTTACTCGAATGGTGCTAACTATGGCTACACCTTC.

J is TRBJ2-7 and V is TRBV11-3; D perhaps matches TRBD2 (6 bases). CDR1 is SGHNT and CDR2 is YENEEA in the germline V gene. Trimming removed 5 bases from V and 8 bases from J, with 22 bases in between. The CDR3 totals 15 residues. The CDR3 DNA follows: TGTGCCAGCAGCGCCTCGACTAGTGCCCCGTTACAGCAGTACTTC. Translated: CASSASTSAPLQQYF.